One sample yielded the 2 T cell receptor beta chains listed below, sequenced in a study of type 1 and type 2 diabetes patients. Genomic DNA was the PCR template. Multiplex PCR with 30 forward and 13 reverse primers amplified the TCR beta CDR3. MiXCR, run by TCRdb on the multiplex PCR reads, gives a single entry per CDR3 protein. The sample includes 250,000 or so distinct CDR3 sequences, roughly 50% seen only once; the top ten take roughly an eighth. Sequenced input: peripheral blood mononuclear cells (PBMCs). Receptors originate from a man aged 18 to 30 with type 2 diabetes.

There are many counts of this clonotype. The rearrangement joins TRBV19 to TRBJ1-1; no firm D call. CDR1 LNHDA and CDR2 SQIVND come from the germline V gene (reference sequence). The CDR3 is made up of 13 amino acids. The germline V and J ends were trimmed by 3 bases and 11 bases, with 16 bases remaining between them. The CDR3 nucleotides read TGTGCCAGTAGTATCCAAAGTGGCGGAGGCGCTTTCTTT. This sequence encodes CASSIQSGGGAFF.

Notes on this clonotype: Germline is not matched at one junction end, which may reflect a read error. CDR3 amino acids: CASTGPEKRARFREQYF. CDR3 bases: TGCGCCAGCACTGGGCCTGAGAAACGGGCGCGGTTCCGCGAGCAGTACTTC. The gene calls are TRBV6-6 and TRBJ2-7; no clear D. From germline, CDR1 is MNHNY and CDR2 SVGAGI (reference sequence). The CDR3 extends over 17 amino acids.